The 29 T cell receptor beta chains below were found in one sample sequenced in a study of T cell repertoires in cytomegalovirus infection. TCRdb independently ran MiXCR on the reads; one entry per CDR3 protein. The sample contains 200,000 to 300,000 distinct CDR3 sequences, roughly 13% of which appear only once. Sequencing was carried out using PBMCs. The receptor source for this set is a human donor in good health (CMV status not recorded). Some clones in this sample may be carry-over from other donors' samples.

The J gene is TRBJ2-7, the V gene TRBV11-2, with 10 bases that match TRBD1. Germline V gene data show CDR1 as SGHAT and CDR2 as FQNNGV. V lost 5 bases, J lost 5 bases, and 6 bases stayed unmatched. The CDR3 runs 14 residues. CDR3 sequence: CASSQGQGPDEQYF. Here the CDR3 DNA reads TGTGCCAGCAGCCAGGGACAGGGGCCGGACGAGCAGTACTTC.

This clonotype was picked up many times. The V gene is TRBV20-1, the J gene TRBJ1-1; tentatively, D is TRBD1 (5 bases). V dropped 0 bases and J dropped 1 base, with 9 bases sitting between them. This CDR3 comprises 14 residues. Germline V lookup: CDR1 DFQATT, CDR2 SNEGSKA (reference sequence). The CDR3 protein is CSARDQQANTEAFF. The CDR3, as DNA: TGCAGTGCTAGAGATCAACAGGCGAACACTGAAGCTTTCTTT.

The table lists this clonotype with a few counts. The chain recombines TRBV7-9 with TRBJ2-7, with D hard to call. Germline values: CDR1 SEHNR, CDR2 FQNEAQ (reference sequence). Trimming cost V 5 bases and J 3 bases, with 14 bases left between them. The CDR3 runs to 14 residues. CDR3 amino acids: CASSAPATDYEQYF. The DNA for the CDR3 is TGTGCCAGCAGCGCGCCCGCGACTGACTACGAGCAGTACTTC. Drawing the rest from reference TRBV7-9 and TRBJ2-7, the complete variable domain is DTGVSQNPRHKITKRGQNVTFRCDPISEHNRLYWYRQTLGQGPEFLTYFQNEAQLEKSRLLSDRFSAERPKGSFSTLEIQRTEQGDSAMYLCASSAPATDYEQYFGPGTRLTVT.

This clonotype has at least ten counts. The chain joins TRBV7-9 to TRBJ1-2, with D perhaps matching TRBD1 (6 bases). Trimming pared 5 bases from V and 0 bases from J, leaving 10 bases between. The V gene's germline CDR1 is SEHNR and CDR2 FQNEAQ (reference sequence). This CDR3 contains 14 residues. This chain's CDR3 is CASSGDIPNYGYTF. The CDR3 DNA is TGTGCCAGCAGCGGGGACATTCCTAACTATGGCTACACCTTC.

This clonotype was seen at least ten times. The CDR3 reads CASNDRLLRDDSSGANVLTF. The CDR3 nucleotides are TGTGCCAGCAACGACAGACTACTCCGGGACGACAGCTCTGGGGCCAACGTCCTGACTTTC. This rearrangement joins TRBV7-9 to TRBJ2-6; D tentatively fits TRBD1 or TRBD2 (5 bases each). Germline V lookup: CDR1 SEHNR, CDR2 FQNEAQ (reference sequence). The CDR3 has 20 residues. V shed 7 bases and J shed 0 bases, with 25 bases lying between them.

DNA of the CDR3: TGCAGCGTGACTGAGGTGAATACGCAGTATTTT. Translating it yields CSVTEVNTQYF. V usage is TRBV29-1 and J usage is TRBJ2-3; D call uncertain. Germline V gene lookup returns CDR1 SQVTM and CDR2 ANQGSEA. The CDR3 has 11 residues. Trimming stripped 6 bases from V and 7 bases from J, with 11 bases between.

The chain couples TRBV20-1 to TRBJ1-5; 7 bases match TRBD1. Losses at the gene ends were 3 bases for V and 3 bases for J; bases not matched to a gene: 8. The CDR3 has 15 amino acids. The germline V gene encodes CDR1 DFQATT and CDR2 SNEGSKA (reference sequence). CDR3 DNA sequence: TGCAGTGCTAGTACGGGGACAGTCAACAATCAGCCCCAGCATTTT. Translation: CSASTGTVNNQPQHF.

This clonotype was observed a handful of times. This chain uses TRBV11-3 with TRBJ2-4; a weak D match, TRBD2 (6 bases). Germline lookup yields CDR1 SGHNT and CDR2 YENEEA. V lost 2 bases and J lost 2, with 10 bases in between. This CDR3 is 15 amino acids long. CDR3 loop: CASSLISGPKNIQYF. The CDR3 nucleotides read TGTGCCAGCAGCTTAATTAGCGGACCCAAAAACATTCAGTACTTC. Together with reference TRBV11-3 and TRBJ2-4, the CDR3 gives the full variable domain: EAGVVQSPRYKIIEKKQPVAFWCNPISGHNTLYWYLQNLGQGPELLIRYENEEAVDDSQLPKDRFSAERLKGVDSTLKIQPAELGDSAVYLCASSLISGPKNIQYFGAGTRLSVL.

The chain carries TRBV7-6 and TRBJ1-1, with 7 bases that match TRBD1. The CDR3 has 14 residues. The germline gives CDR1 SGHVS, CDR2 FNYEAQ. The J segment lost 5 bases and the V segment lost 6 bases, leaving 9 bases of the junction unmatched. CDR3 amino acids: CASRTTGRGTEAFF. As DNA, the CDR3 is TGTGCCAGCAGGACGACAGGGAGGGGGACTGAAGCTTTCTTT. The complete variable domain, with remaining parts taken from reference TRBV7-6 and TRBJ1-1, reads GAGVSQSPRYKVTKRGQDVALRCDPISGHVSLYWYRQALGQGPEFLTYFNYEAQQDKSGLPNDRFSAERPEGSISTLTIQRTEQRDSAMYRCASRTTGRGTEAFFGQGTRLTVV.

Only a few counts were recorded for this clonotype. The chain employs TRBV6-6 and TRBJ2-7; 13 bases are a match to TRBD2. CDR1 is MNHNY and CDR2 is SVGAGI in the germline V gene (reference sequence). J was trimmed by 6 bases and V by 4 bases; bases with no gene match: 12. This CDR3 has 17 residues. CDR3 loop: CASSLGTSGTLTGEQYF. The CDR3 nucleotides are TGTGCCAGCAGTTTGGGGACTAGCGGGACTCTAACAGGCGAGCAGTACTTC.

This clonotype was seen a few times. The DNA for the CDR3 is TGTGCCAGTGAGTCGGGGAATGAAAAACTGTTTTTT. This translates into CASESGNEKLFF. The J gene is TRBJ1-4, the V gene TRBV6-2 or TRBV6-3; D call uncertain. Germline-derived CDR1 and CDR2 are MNHEY and SVGEGT. V lost 9 bases and J 5 bases, leaving 10 bases between the germline ends. The CDR3 sequence is 12 residues long.

The J gene is TRBJ2-7, the V gene TRBV28; the D is unclear. The germline CDR1 and CDR2 sequences are MDHEN and SYDVKM. The CDR3 totals 13 residues. V lost 1 base and J lost 2, with 6 bases in between. CDR3 amino acids: CASSLYIAYEQYF. The CDR3 DNA follows: TGTGCCAGCAGTTTATACATCGCCTACGAGCAGTACTTC.

The chain employs TRBV12-3 or TRBV12-4 and TRBJ1-5; the match to TRBD1 covers 11 bases. The V segment lost 6 bases and the J segment 2 bases; nucleotides outside the gene matches: 6. There are 16 residues in the CDR3. CDR3 sequence reads: CASSKDRGPGNQPQHF. CDR3 nucleotide sequence: TGTGCCAGCAGCAAGGACAGGGGGCCTGGCAATCAGCCCCAGCATTTT.

This clonotype was picked up many times. DNA of the CDR3: TGTGCCAGCAGCTACTTAGGGACACAAAGTGAAGCTTTCTTT. This encodes CASSYLGTQSEAFF. This chain links TRBV7-3 with TRBJ1-1; D is possibly TRBD1 (6 bases). V was clipped by 4 bases and J by 7 bases, with 16 bases between them. The CDR3 length is 14 residues. Germline CDR1 and CDR2: SGHTA and FQGTGA.

This clonotype came up many times. The gene calls are TRBV7-9 and TRBJ2-7; D may be TRBD1 or TRBD2 (5 bases each). Trimming shortened V by 5 bases and J by 1 base, and 9 bases separated the two germline ends. The CDR3 extends over 13 amino acids. Germline CDR1 and CDR2: SEHNR and FQNEAQ (reference sequence). CDR3: CASSVRGSYEQYF. In DNA form, the CDR3 reads TGTGCCAGCAGCGTGAGGGGTTCCTACGAGCAGTACTTC.

This clonotype was seen repeatedly, ten times or more. This CDR3 reads CASSSYFSGNSYNEQFF. DNA of the CDR3: TGTGCCAGCAGCTCCTATTTCAGTGGGAACTCCTACAATGAGCAGTTCTTC. The chain is built from TRBV7-6 and TRBJ2-1; no reliable D call. CDR3 length: 17 residues. The V gene lost 4 bases and the J gene lost 0 bases, with 16 bases spanning the gap. Looked up from germline, CDR1 is SGHVS and CDR2 is FNYEAQ.

This clonotype has ten or more counts. The chain uses TRBV12-3 or TRBV12-4 and TRBJ2-3; weak D call: TRBD2 (6 bases). Trimming cost V 6 bases and J 1 base, with 11 bases left between them. The CDR3 extends over 14 amino acids. CDR3 in amino acids: CASRNSGRTDTQYF. CDR3 bases: TGTGCCAGCAGAAATAGCGGACGCACAGATACGCAGTATTTT.

This clonotype has a count of ten or more. This rearrangement joins TRBV7-2 to TRBJ2-7; perhaps D is TRBD1 or TRBD2 (5 bases each). V was trimmed by 5 bases and J by 6 bases, leaving 17 bases between them. The CDR3 has 14 residues. In germline, CDR1 is SGHTA, CDR2 FQGNSA. The CDR3 bases are TGTGCCAGCAGCCCGGGGCGCCGTCTGTCCGAGCAGTACTTC. Translating it yields CASSPGRRLSEQYF.

This clonotype has only a few counts. The rearrangement links TRBV4-1 to TRBJ2-7, with D possibly matching TRBD2 (5 bases). Trimming cost V 2 bases and J 0 bases, with 11 bases left between them. Per the germline V gene, CDR1 is MGHRA and CDR2 is YSYEKL. This CDR3 has 15 residues. The CDR3 loop is CASSQNPGSSYEQYF. The CDR3 DNA reads TGCGCCAGCAGCCAAAACCCGGGGAGCTCCTACGAGCAGTACTTC.

The chain couples TRBV19 to TRBJ2-4; D gene ambiguous. The V and J ends lost 3 bases and 0 bases respectively, with 21 bases between them. The CDR3 consists of 19 residues. Per the germline V gene, CDR1 is LNHDA and CDR2 is SQIVND (reference sequence). The CDR3 spells CASSIIPELHSLAKNIQYF. The DNA of the CDR3 is TGTGCCAGTAGTATTATCCCCGAACTTCATTCGCTAGCCAAAAACATTCAGTACTTC.

The J gene is TRBJ1-2, the V gene TRBV10-3; D call uncertain. Germline V gives CDR1 ENHRY, CDR2 SYGVKD. The CDR3 covers 13 residues. The V end lost 3 bases, the J end lost 5 bases, and 10 bases lay between the germline ends. CDR3 sequence: CAISENSDYGYTF. CDR3 nucleotide sequence: TGTGCCATCAGTGAAAACAGCGATTATGGCTACACCTTC.

This clonotype was observed many times. J is TRBJ2-1 and V is TRBV28; 8 bases align to TRBD2. This CDR3 comprises 15 residues. The V gene's germline CDR1 is MDHEN and CDR2 SYDVKM. J lost 6 bases, V lost 5 bases, and 9 bases had no gene match. The CDR3, as DNA: TGTGCCAGCAGTCCCCGAACGACTAGCGCCAATGAGCAGTTCTTC. Residues: CASSPRTTSANEQFF. Together with reference TRBV28 and TRBJ2-1, the CDR3 gives the full variable domain: DVKVTQSSRYLVKRTGEKVFLECVQDMDHENMFWYRQDPGLGLRLIYFSYDVKMKEKGDIPEGYSVSREKKERFSLILESASTNQTSMYLCASSPRTTSANEQFFGPGTRLTVL.

This clonotype turned up a few times. V usage is TRBV28 and J usage is TRBJ2-4; TRBD1 agrees at 10 bases. The V gene end was trimmed by 9 bases and the J gene end by 1 base; junction bases not matched to a gene: 9. CDR3 length: 16 residues. The germline V gene has CDR1 MDHEN and CDR2 SYDVKM. The CDR3 sequence: CASSGQGTSAKNIQYF. CDR3 in DNA: TGTGCCAGTTCGGGACAGGGGACCTCCGCCAAAAACATTCAGTACTTC.

The chain is built from TRBV4-1 and TRBJ1-2; D unclear. The CDR3 length is 15 residues. V was cut by 1 base and J by 0 bases, with 9 bases left in between. CDR1 and CDR2 from the germline V gene are MGHRA and YSYEKL. The CDR3: CASSQGPSSNYGYTF. In DNA, the CDR3 is TGCGCCAGCAGCCAAGGCCCGTCATCTAACTATGGCTACACCTTC.

CDR3: CASTHSLRWDEQYF. The CDR3 region has the DNA TGTGCCAGCACCCACAGTCTCCGTTGGGACGAGCAGTACTTC. The V gene is TRBV6-2 or TRBV6-3, the J gene TRBJ2-7; D is unresolved. The germline CDR1 and CDR2 sequences are MNHEY and SVGEGT. V lost 7 bases to trimming and J lost 5 bases, with 18 bases between them. There are 14 residues in the CDR3.

The sample holds many counts of this clonotype. The chain carries TRBV7-2 and TRBJ1-1, with no clear D. Germline CDR1 is SGHTA and CDR2 is FQGNSA. This CDR3 is built from 13 residues. Trimming stripped 2 bases from V and 4 bases from J, with 8 bases between. The CDR3: CASSLLEGTEAFF. The CDR3 DNA sequence: TGTGCCAGCAGCTTATTGGAGGGCACTGAAGCTTTCTTT.

This clonotype was seen at least ten times. The V call is TRBV12-3 or TRBV12-4, the J call TRBJ2-7; TRBD2 is a possible D gene (5 bases). There are 13 residues in the CDR3. Trimming cost V 6 bases and J 2 bases, with 11 bases left between them. The CDR3: CASSRGEPYEQYF. CDR3 coding DNA: TGTGCCAGCAGCCGGGGAGAACCCTACGAGCAGTACTTC.

This rearrangement joins TRBV4-1 to TRBJ2-7; D remains ambiguous. V lost 1 base to trimming and J lost 5 bases, with 12 bases between them. Germline CDR1 reads MGHRA; CDR2 reads YSYEKL. The CDR3 covers 14 residues. CDR3 DNA: TGCGCCAGCAGCCAAGGACCTATCTGGGACGAGCAGTACTTC. It encodes CASSQGPIWDEQYF.

This clonotype was observed at least ten times. A read error is likely, as this CDR3 ends without the conserved phenylalanine or tryptophan. The DNA is omitted, as the CDR3 cannot be located on it reliably, and the CDR3 follows TCRdb's listing. The chain carries TRBV4-1 and TRBJ1-1; whether TRBD1, the table's D call, matches the DNA was not checked. The CDR3 has 15 residues if both end residues are counted. Germline V gene sequence: CDR1 MGHRA, CDR2 YSYEKL. CDR3 protein: CASSQDIETQLPRSI.